These 3 T cell receptor beta chains share one sample of origin, sequenced in a study of regulatory T cells in long-lasting Graves disease. Specified time point: persistent/refractory GD, antithyroid drugs over 5 years with positive TRAb. Construction of the TCR library relied on RNA isolated from PBMCs. CDR3-region Arm-PCR and iRepertoire HTBI primers produced the TCR beta libraries. Using its own MiXCR run on the multiplex PCR reads, TCRdb lists one record per CDR3 protein. The sample records about 430,000 distinct CDR3 sequences, about 21% being singletons. Sample: peripheral blood mononuclear cells (PBMCs), taken when the disease was refractory, from a patient treated with antithyroid drugs. The receptors here all came from a female donor with Graves disease.

This clonotype was counted only a few times. The chain is built from TRBV6-5 and TRBJ2-7, with unresolved D. There are 13 residues in the CDR3. The germline V gene has CDR1 MNHEY and CDR2 SVGAGI. Trimming cost V 2 bases and J 0 bases, with 5 bases left between them. CDR3 in DNA: TGTGCCAGCAGTTACGCCAGCTCCTACGAGCAGTACTTC. It specifies CASSYASSYEQYF.

V gene TRBV20-1 combines with J gene TRBJ1-5, with TRBD1 identical over 9 bases. Unmatched junction bases numbered 13, after V lost 0 bases and J lost 4 bases. The germline CDR1 and CDR2 sequences are DFQATT and SNEGSKA (reference sequence). The length of the CDR3 is 18 residues. CDR3 bases: TGCAGTGCTAGAGACGGCGGGACAGGGCGCTTGTGGAATCAGCCCCAGCATTTT. Protein product: CSARDGGTGRLWNQPQHF.

This clonotype was picked up many times. The rearrangement links TRBV27 to TRBJ2-2; TRBD2 might be the D (5 bases). CDR3 length: 15 residues. Germline CDR1 reads MNHEY; CDR2 reads SMNVEV (reference sequence). Trimming left V 11 bases short and J 0 bases short, with 16 bases between. As DNA, the CDR3 is TGTGCCCCCCGACGGGGTGGCCCGAACACCGGGGAGCTGTTTTTT. Translation: CAPRRGGPNTGELFF.